The present T cell receptor (beta chain) was sequenced within a study of T cells after yellow fever vaccination. The study's findings and limits: Though it reached lower strength, the secondary response hit its peak faster, day 5 versus 15. Primary-vaccination clones mostly resurfaced post-booster (96% CD4, approximately 89% CD8).

Turning to this clonotype: Its antigen is still unknown.

The CDR3 extends over 15 amino acids. Trimming stripped 1 base from V and 6 bases from J, with 13 bases between. CDR1 is SEHNR, CDR2 FQNEAQ, per germline (reference sequence). TCRdb reprocessed the 5' RACE reads via MiXCR and lists one record per CDR3 protein. The table shows 500,000 to 650,000 distinct CDR3 sequences, with roughly an eighth occurring only once. This chain links TRBV7-9 with TRBJ2-1; the D call may be TRBD1 or TRBD2 (6 bases each). The source of this sequence is a man aged 25 to 40 who received the YFV17D yellow fever vaccine. This specimen was PBMCs, taken on the day of the yellow fever booster vaccination. CDR3: CASSLGFGGGNEQFF. The CDR3 DNA reads as TGTGCCAGCAGCTTAGGTTTCGGAGGGGGCAATGAGCAGTTCTTC.